This TCR beta chain was found in a study of glioma-infiltrating T cells after dendritic cell vaccination. Stated time point: after dendritic cell vaccination, including at tumor progression/relapse. Patients had residual fresh-frozen tumor tissue and more than two years of survival data. The V gene lost 0 bases and the J gene lost 0 bases, with 12 bases spanning the gap. Germline assignment: CDR1 LNHNV and CDR2 YYDKDF (reference sequence). The CDR3 has 17 residues. Only in-frame clones appear in the TCRdb table, and some are missing; sequencing was by immunoSEQ multiplex PCR. The data contain roughly 100,000 clones, around 83% of them seen just once; the ten biggest clones take up under 7%.

The source of this sequence is a human donor with glioblastoma. Sample: blood, taken after dendritic cell vaccination. The chain recombines TRBV15 with TRBJ1-5; no clear D. The CDR3 here is CATSRDVGLDSNQPQHF. The CDR3 region has the DNA TGTGCCACCAGCAGAGATGTTGGCCTTGATAGCAATCAGCCCCAGCATTTT.